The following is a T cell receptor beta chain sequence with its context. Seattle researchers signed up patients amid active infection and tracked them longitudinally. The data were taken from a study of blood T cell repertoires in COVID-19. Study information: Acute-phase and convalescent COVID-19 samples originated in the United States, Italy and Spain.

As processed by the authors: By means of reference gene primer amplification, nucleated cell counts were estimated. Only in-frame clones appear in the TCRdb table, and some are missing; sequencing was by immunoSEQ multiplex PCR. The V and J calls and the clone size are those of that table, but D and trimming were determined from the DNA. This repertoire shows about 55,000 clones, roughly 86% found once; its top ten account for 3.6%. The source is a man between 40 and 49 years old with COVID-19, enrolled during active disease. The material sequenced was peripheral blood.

The CDR3 is CASSPTGGPNQPQHF. The CDR3 DNA reads TGTGCCAGCAGCCCGACAGGGGGCCCGAATCAGCCCCAGCATTTT. The chain recombines TRBV7-9 with TRBJ1-5, with 10 bases matching TRBD1. The germline V gene encodes CDR1 SEHNR and CDR2 FQNEAQ (reference sequence). CDR3 length: 15 amino acids. After removal of 5 bases from V and 4 bases from J, the junction contained 5 bases not matched to a gene.